This T cell receptor beta chain appears in the sequencing data of a study of cytomegalovirus exposure and HLA in healthy donors. Overall study results and limits: Most TCRs appeared rarely, but some public TCRs recurred in many donors. Some TCR beta chains (around 180 of them) were listed as cytomegalovirus-associated.

Among the approximately 130 subjects of the validation cohort, separate from the 666-subject first cohort, were the donors. With respect to this clone: Its cognate antigen is unknown.

Germline CDR1 SNHLY, CDR2 FYNNEI. The germline V and J ends were trimmed by 8 bases and 4 bases, with 9 bases remaining between them. The CDR3 is 12 residues long. Clones were sequenced by immunoSEQ multiplex PCR, and TCRdb holds only the in-frame ones, with some missing. The sample has 100,000 to 150,000 clones, roughly 86% seen once; the top ten hold about 3.5%. This TCR came from a young man in good health and CMV-seronegative. The chain is built from TRBV2 and TRBJ2-1; tentative D call: TRBD1 (5 bases). The sequenced sample was PBMCs. CDR3 sequence (DNA): TGTGCCAGCGTTGACAGATACAATGAGCAGTTCTTC. This encodes CASVDRYNEQFF.